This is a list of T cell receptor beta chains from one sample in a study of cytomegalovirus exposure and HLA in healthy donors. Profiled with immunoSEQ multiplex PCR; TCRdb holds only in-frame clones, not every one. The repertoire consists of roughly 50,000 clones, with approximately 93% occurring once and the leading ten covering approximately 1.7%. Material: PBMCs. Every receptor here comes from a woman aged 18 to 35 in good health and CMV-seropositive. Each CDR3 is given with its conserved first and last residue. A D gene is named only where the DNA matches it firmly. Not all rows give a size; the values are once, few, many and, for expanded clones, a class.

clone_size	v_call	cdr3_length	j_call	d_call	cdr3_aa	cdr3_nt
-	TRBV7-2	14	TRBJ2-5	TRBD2	CASSLGLAWETQYF	TGTGCCAGCAGCCTAGGACTAGCCTGGGAGACCCAGTACTTC
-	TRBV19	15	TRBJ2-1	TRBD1	CASSRTGEPHNEQFF	TGTGCCAGTAGTAGGACAGGGGAGCCCCATAATGAGCAGTTCTTC
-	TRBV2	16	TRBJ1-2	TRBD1	CASSEKNRGKWYGYTF	TGTGCCAGCAGTGAGAAAAACAGGGGGAAATGGTATGGCTACACCTTC
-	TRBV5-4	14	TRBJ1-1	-	CASSRYRENTEAFF	TGTGCCAGCAGCAGATACAGGGAGAACACTGAAGCTTTCTTT
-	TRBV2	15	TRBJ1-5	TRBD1	CASRATGGLNQPQHF	TGTGCCAGCAGGGCGACAGGGGGACTCAATCAGCCCCAGCATTTT
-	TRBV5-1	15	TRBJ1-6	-	CASSLASSENSPLHF	TGCGCCAGCAGCTTGGCTTCTTCGGAGAATTCACCCCTCCACTTT
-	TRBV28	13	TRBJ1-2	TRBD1	CASQTGTGPGYTF	TGTGCCAGTCAAACCGGGACAGGGCCTGGCTACACCTTC
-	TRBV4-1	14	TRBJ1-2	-	CASSQGGGRYGYTF	TGCGCCAGCAGCCAAGGGGGGGGACGGTATGGCTACACCTTC
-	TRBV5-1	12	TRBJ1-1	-	CASSVQGAEAFF	TGCGCCAGCAGCGTCCAGGGCGCTGAAGCTTTCTTT
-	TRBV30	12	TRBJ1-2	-	CACLIGNYGYTF	TGTGCCTGCCTAATCGGGAACTATGGCTACACCTTC
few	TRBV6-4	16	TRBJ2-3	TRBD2	CASSADSGGGTDTQYF	TGTGCCAGCAGTGCCGATAGCGGGGGCGGCACAGATACGCAGTATTTT
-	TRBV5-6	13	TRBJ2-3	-	CASSPSFADTQYF	TGTGCCAGCAGTCCCTCGTTCGCAGATACGCAGTATTTT
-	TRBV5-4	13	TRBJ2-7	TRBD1	CASSSNPGQGMYF	TGTGCCAGCAGCTCCAACCCGGGACAGGGAATGTACTTC
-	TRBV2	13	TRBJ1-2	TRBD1	CASSSNRDRAYTF	TGTGCCAGCAGTTCCAACCGGGACAGGGCCTACACCTTC
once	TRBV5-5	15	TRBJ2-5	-	CASSLGGSLQETQYF	TGTGCCAGCAGCTTAGGAGGGAGTCTCCAAGAGACCCAGTACTTC
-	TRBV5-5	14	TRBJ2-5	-	CASSFPYGGETQYF	TGTGCCAGCAGCTTCCCCTATGGGGGGGAGACCCAGTACTTC
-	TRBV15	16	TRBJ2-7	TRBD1	CATSSRSGTGYYEQYF	TGTGCCACCAGCAGTCGCAGTGGGACAGGGTACTACGAGCAGTACTTC
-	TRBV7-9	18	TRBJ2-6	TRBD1	CASSSPGQVSSGANVLTF	TGTGCCAGCAGCTCGCCGGGACAGGTGAGCTCTGGGGCCAACGTCCTGACTTTC
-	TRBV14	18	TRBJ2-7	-	CASSRTDREGMRTYEQYF	TGTGCCAGCAGCCGAACGGACAGGGAGGGAATGAGGACCTACGAGCAGTACTTC
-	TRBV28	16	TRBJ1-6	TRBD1	CASRAKTGGYNSPLHF	TGTGCCAGCAGGGCGAAAACAGGGGGCTATAATTCACCCCTCCACTTT
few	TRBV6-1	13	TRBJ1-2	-	CASRDTGPGGYTF	TGTGCCAGCAGGGATACAGGGCCGGGGGGCTACACCTTC
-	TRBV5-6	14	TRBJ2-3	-	CASKSGTSTDTQYF	TGTGCCAGCAAGTCGGGGACTAGCACAGATACGCAGTATTTT
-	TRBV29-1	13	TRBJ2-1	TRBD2	CSVLAGAYNEQFF	TGCAGCGTTTTAGCGGGGGCCTACAATGAGCAGTTCTTC
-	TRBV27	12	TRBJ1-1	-	CASSDAGTEAFF	TGTGCCAGCAGTGACGCGGGCACTGAAGCTTTCTTT
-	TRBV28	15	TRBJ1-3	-	CASRPPRSSGNTIYF	TGTGCCAGCAGGCCCCCCCGGAGCTCTGGAAACACCATATATTTT
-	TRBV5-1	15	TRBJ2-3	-	CASRDGGPGTDTQYF	TGCGCCAGCAGAGACGGGGGGCCAGGCACAGATACGCAGTATTTT
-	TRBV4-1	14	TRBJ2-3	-	CASSQATGQDTQYF	TGCGCCAGCAGCCAAGCCACAGGGCAAGATACGCAGTATTTT